The 30 T cell receptor beta chains below were found in one sample sequenced in a study of blood T cell repertoires in COVID-19. Sequencing was performed with immunoSEQ multiplex PCR; in TCRdb, only in-frame clones are kept and a portion is missing. The sample carries approximately 250,000 clones, roughly 84% recorded once. Sequenced: peripheral blood. These receptors came from a woman aged 40 to 50 who had recovered from COVID-19.

Remarks on this clone: This same CDR3 is encoded by further DNA sequences in the sample. The J gene is TRBJ2-2, the V gene TRBV7-2, with D hard to call. The V gene's germline CDR1 is SGHTA and CDR2 FQGNSA. The CDR3 is made up of 13 amino acids. V was shortened by 5 bases and J by 1 base, with 5 bases between the two germline ends. CDR3 in DNA: TGTGCCAGCAGCCTCTTGAACACCGGGGAGCTGTTTTTT. Translation gives CASSLLNTGELFF.

The CDR3 here is CASRPGSSNQPQHF. DNA for the CDR3: TGTGCCAGCAGACCAGGGTCGAGCAATCAGCCCCAGCATTTT. The V call is TRBV28, the J call TRBJ1-5, with D possibly matching TRBD1 (5 bases). Trimming stripped 6 bases from V and 1 base from J, with 10 bases between. The germline gives CDR1 MDHEN, CDR2 SYDVKM. The CDR3 has 14 residues.

This chain connects TRBV28 to TRBJ2-2; TRBD1 agrees at 8 bases. This CDR3 has 15 residues. V lost 6 bases, J lost 6 bases, and 9 bases stayed unmatched. Germline lookup yields CDR1 MDHEN and CDR2 SYDVKM. The CDR3 DNA follows: TGTGCCAGCAGCCGATCCGACAGGGGCTCCGGGGAGCTGTTTTTT. This translates into CASSRSDRGSGELFF. The full variable domain, its missing parts supplied by reference TRBV28 and TRBJ2-2, is DVKVTQSSRYLVKRTGEKVFLECVQDMDHENMFWYRQDPGLGLRLIYFSYDVKMKEKGDIPEGYSVSREKKERFSLILESASTNQTSMYLCASSRSDRGSGELFFGEGSRLTVL.

The chain couples TRBV5-1 to TRBJ2-6; tentatively, D is TRBD1 (6 bases). The CDR3 extends over 18 amino acids. Per germline, CDR1 SGHRS and CDR2 YFSETQ. Trimming cost V 4 bases and J 0 bases, with 17 bases left between them. The CDR3 is CASSLKPGQTSGANVLTF. CDR3 nucleotide sequence: TGCGCCAGCAGCCTTAAGCCGGGACAAACCTCTGGGGCCAACGTCCTGACTTTC.

This clone appeared a few times. This chain connects TRBV27 to TRBJ1-1; D remains ambiguous. This CDR3 is built from 13 residues. V was clipped by 4 bases and J by 0 bases, with 6 bases between them. Germline lookup yields CDR1 MNHEY and CDR2 SMNVEV (reference sequence). DNA for the CDR3: TGTGCCAGCAGTTCAAATTTGAACACTGAAGCTTTCTTT. Its protein product is CASSSNLNTEAFF.

The chain couples TRBV19 to TRBJ1-5, with D possibly being TRBD1 (6 bases). Trimming pared 3 bases from V and 6 bases from J, leaving 12 bases between. CDR3 length: 14 residues. From germline, CDR1 is LNHDA and CDR2 SQIVND (reference sequence). CDR3 DNA: TGTGCCAGTAGTATTGGCAGGGGAATTCAGCCCCAGCATTTT. Translating gives CASSIGRGIQPQHF.

This clone is deemed medium-sized. The genes are TRBV6-1 and TRBJ1-4; the match to TRBD1 covers 8 bases. The CDR3 runs to 14 residues. The junction had 4 bases not matched to a gene; V was cut back by 3 bases and J by 7 bases. Per the germline V gene, CDR1 is MNHNS and CDR2 is SASEGT. The CDR3 bases are TGTGCCAGCAGTGAGGGGACAGGTTTTGAAAAACTGTTTTTT. It codes for CASSEGTGFEKLFF.

V and J are TRBV9 and TRBJ2-5, with 12 bases identical to TRBD1. The CDR3 runs 16 residues. Germline CDR1 and CDR2: SGDLS and YYNGEE. V dropped 4 bases and J dropped 4; count of bases not matched to a gene: 8. CDR3 amino acids: CASSIGTGGAGETQYF. The DNA of the CDR3 is TGTGCCAGCAGCATCGGGACAGGGGGCGCAGGAGAGACCCAGTACTTC.

V usage is TRBV6-5 and J usage is TRBJ2-1; D not resolved. The CDR3 sequence is 13 residues long. Trimming pared 8 bases from V and 8 bases from J, leaving 16 bases between. Germline loops: CDR1 MNHEY, CDR2 SVGAGI. The DNA for the CDR3 is TGTGCCAGCCAGGAAGTGAACCCAGATGAGCAGTTCTTC. Translated: CASQEVNPDEQFF.

The V call is TRBV5-6, the J call TRBJ1-6; the D gene is possibly TRBD1 (6 bases). This CDR3 spans 15 amino acids. Germline loops: CDR1 SGHDT, CDR2 YYEEEE. Trimming removed 1 base at V and 3 bases at J, with 8 bases between. The CDR3 region has the DNA TGTGCCAGCAGCTTGATAGGGGGCTATAATTCACCCCTCCACTTT. This gives the protein CASSLIGGYNSPLHF.

This clone was observed a few times. The chain employs TRBV5-8 and TRBJ1-5, with TRBD1 matching over 10 bases. V was pared by 0 bases and J by 5 bases, with 2 bases of the junction left unmatched. This CDR3 is 15 amino acids long. The V gene's germline CDR1 is SGHTS and CDR2 YDEGEE. The CDR3: CASSLGDRGDQPQHF. CDR3 sequence (DNA): TGTGCCAGCAGCTTGGGGGACAGGGGCGATCAGCCCCAGCATTTT. The full variable domain, completed using reference TRBV5-8 and TRBJ1-5, is EAGVTQSPTHLIKTRGQQATLRCSPISGHTSVYWYQQALGLGLQFLLWYDEGEERNRGNFPPRFSGRQFPNYSSELNVNALELEDSALYLCASSLGDRGDQPQHFGDGTRLSIL.

This clone has only a few counts. V and J are TRBV5-1 and TRBJ2-2; D gene uncertain. V lost 5 bases to trimming and J lost 7 bases, with 9 bases between them. CDR1 is SGHRS, CDR2 YFSETQ, per germline. The CDR3 is 12 amino acids. CDR3 in amino acids: CASRAQVGELFF. The CDR3 region has the DNA TGCGCCAGCAGGGCCCAGGTCGGGGAGCTGTTTTTT.

Turning to this clone: The same CDR3 can be traced to other DNA sequences in this sample. The gene calls are TRBV5-1 and TRBJ1-1, with D possibly matching TRBD1 (5 bases). The CDR3 runs 14 residues. Trimming left V 5 bases short and J 0 bases short, with 11 bases between. Germline values: CDR1 SGHRS, CDR2 YFSETQ. This CDR3 is CASSSDRMNTEAFF. CDR3 in DNA: TGCGCCAGCAGTTCCGACAGAATGAACACTGAAGCTTTCTTT.

The V call is TRBV19, the J call TRBJ1-5; TRBD1 matches at 10 bases. Unmatched junction bases numbered 4, after V lost 6 bases and J lost 5 bases. This CDR3 has 14 residues. Germline lookup yields CDR1 LNHDA and CDR2 SQIVND (reference sequence). The CDR3 sequence is CASSLGQGYQPQHF. CDR3 in DNA: TGTGCCAGTAGCCTGGGACAGGGGTATCAGCCCCAGCATTTT.

This chain uses TRBV7-2 with TRBJ1-5; D not certain. The CDR3 has 15 residues. Deletions cut 1 base from V and 2 bases from J, with 9 bases between. The germline gives CDR1 SGHTA, CDR2 FQGNSA. The CDR3 loop reads CASSLDSNGNQPQHF. DNA for the CDR3: TGTGCCAGCAGCTTAGACTCTAACGGCAATCAGCCCCAGCATTTT.

This chain uses TRBV7-2 with TRBJ1-1; TRBD1 matches 9 bases. CDR3 length equals 18 residues. CDR1 and CDR2 (germline): SGHTA, FQGNSA. Trimming removed 2 bases from V and 3 bases from J; junction bases left unmatched: 13. The CDR3 loop reads CASSLRAGTGKLDTEAFF. Written as DNA, the CDR3 is TGTGCCAGCAGCTTACGGGCCGGGACAGGGAAGTTGGACACTGAAGCTTTCTTT.

This chain connects TRBV30 to TRBJ1-6; D not resolved. The V and J ends lost 0 bases and 0 bases respectively, with 12 bases between them. Germline values: CDR1 GTSNPN, CDR2 SVGIG (reference sequence). The CDR3 spans 17 residues. The CDR3 reads CAWSVRSSSSYNSPLHF. The CDR3 coding sequence is TGTGCCTGGAGTGTACGTTCTTCGAGCTCCTATAATTCACCCCTCCACTTT. Using reference TRBV30 and TRBJ1-6 for the parts outside the CDR3, the full variable domain is SQTIHQWPATLVQPVGSPLSLECTVEGTSNPNLYWYRQAAGRGLQLLFYSVGIGQISSEVPQNLSASRPQDRQFILSSKKLLLSDSGFYLCAWSVRSSSSYNSPLHFGNGTRLTVT.

This clone was seen only once. The gene calls are TRBV7-9 and TRBJ1-3; TRBD1 matches 8 bases. The CDR3 has 16 amino acids. Germline assignment: CDR1 SEHNR and CDR2 FQNEAQ (reference sequence). V was pared by 5 bases and J by 2 bases, with 8 bases of the junction left unmatched. CDR3 nucleotides: TGTGCCAGCAGCCCCCCAGGGGGCTCGGCTGGAAACACCATATATTTT. Translated: CASSPPGGSAGNTIYF.

The genes are TRBV7-6 and TRBJ2-6; 8 bases are a match to TRBD1. CDR1 is SGHVS, CDR2 FNYEAQ, per germline. The V and J ends lost 1 base and 2 bases, in that order; junction bases with no gene match: 4. The CDR3 extends over 17 amino acids. CDR3 loop: CASSLVDRVTGANVLTF. For the CDR3, the DNA is TGTGCCAGCAGCTTAGTGGACAGGGTTACTGGGGCCAACGTCCTGACTTTC.

J is TRBJ1-1 and V is TRBV29-1, with D perhaps matching TRBD1 (5 bases). Germline CDR1 is SQVTM and CDR2 is ANQGSEA. Trimming pared 6 bases from V and 3 bases from J, leaving 11 bases between. This CDR3 spans 12 amino acids. The CDR3 bases are TGCAGCGTGGGGGGGGAATACACTGAAGCTTTCTTT. Translation gives CSVGGEYTEAFF.

The V call is TRBV11-2, the J call TRBJ2-2; tentative D call: TRBD1 (6 bases). In germline, CDR1 is SGHAT, CDR2 FQNNGV. The CDR3 spans 16 residues. V was pared by 5 bases and J by 6 bases, with 19 bases between. The CDR3 DNA reads TGTGCCAGCAGCAAGAACAGGGTCACGGTGTCCGGGGAGCTGTTTTTT. It yields the protein CASSKNRVTVSGELFF.

The rearrangement links TRBV28 to TRBJ2-2; 9 nucleotides align to TRBD2. J was trimmed by 6 bases and V by 4 bases; bases with no gene match: 9. CDR3 length equals 16 residues. Germline V lookup: CDR1 MDHEN, CDR2 SYDVKM. As DNA, the CDR3 is TGTGCCAGCAGTTCCCGATCGGGACTAGCTGCCGGGGAGCTGTTTTTT. Protein: CASSSRSGLAAGELFF.

The chain employs TRBV14 and TRBJ2-3; no reliable D call. Germline loops: CDR1 SGHDN, CDR2 FVKESK. The CDR3 has 13 amino acids. The V gene lost 4 bases and the J gene lost 4 bases, with 9 bases spanning the gap. The CDR3 protein is CASSPTAADTQYF. CDR3 sequence (DNA): TGTGCCAGCAGCCCCACAGCCGCAGATACGCAGTATTTT.

The chain employs TRBV4-1 and TRBJ2-5; D is unclear. This CDR3 contains 11 residues. V lost 8 bases and J 5 bases, leaving 9 bases between the germline ends. The germline V gene has CDR1 MGHRA and CDR2 YSYEKL. DNA of the CDR3: TGCGCCAGCTCGATGGCCGAGACCCAGTACTTC. It is translated as CASSMAETQYF.

This chain links TRBV28 with TRBJ2-6; D is perhaps TRBD2 (6 bases). CDR3 length: 20 amino acids. Germline CDR1 and CDR2: MDHEN and SYDVKM. V gave up 5 bases and J gave up 7 bases, with 30 bases separating them. The CDR3, as DNA: TGTGCCAGCAGTCCCCCCCGCGGGGCAGTAAGTACCCTGGGCGCCAACGTCCTGACTTTC. Translated: CASSPPRGAVSTLGANVLTF.

The chain carries TRBV5-1 and TRBJ2-6, with 9 positions matching TRBD2. Germline CDR1 SGHRS, CDR2 YFSETQ. V dropped 2 bases and J dropped 2; count of bases not matched to a gene: 8. The CDR3 consists of 18 residues. CDR3 loop: CASSLLAGPSPGANVLTF. The CDR3 region has the DNA TGCGCCAGCAGCTTACTAGCGGGTCCCTCCCCTGGGGCCAACGTCCTGACTTTC.

This chain uses TRBV28 with TRBJ2-5, with D uncertain. Trimming removed 6 bases from V and 1 base from J, with 12 bases in between. Germline CDR1 MDHEN, CDR2 SYDVKM. The CDR3 is 14 amino acids. CDR3 loop: CASSLMSSQETQYF. In nucleotides, the CDR3 is TGTGCCAGCAGCCTTATGTCCAGCCAAGAGACCCAGTACTTC.

V and J are TRBV7-6 and TRBJ2-7; 7 nucleotides agree with TRBD1. CDR3 length equals 14 residues. Per germline, CDR1 SGHVS and CDR2 FNYEAQ. Losses at the gene ends were 4 bases for V and 2 bases for J; bases not matched to a gene: 5. Here the CDR3 DNA reads TGTGCCAGCAGCTCCACGACAGGGCCCTACGAGCAGTACTTC. Translating gives CASSSTTGPYEQYF. Drawing the rest from reference TRBV7-6 and TRBJ2-7, the complete variable domain is GAGVSQSPRYKVTKRGQDVALRCDPISGHVSLYWYRQALGQGPEFLTYFNYEAQQDKSGLPNDRFSAERPEGSISTLTIQRTEQRDSAMYRCASSSTTGPYEQYFGPGTRLTVT.

DNA of the CDR3: TGTGCCAGCAGTTCACTCAACTCGGTAGCGGTCCTAGGTTACGAGCAGTACTTC. It translates to CASSSLNSVAVLGYEQYF. The chain uses TRBV2 and TRBJ2-7, with a possible D match to TRBD2 (6 bases). CDR1 and CDR2 (germline): SNHLY, FYNNEI. The CDR3 covers 18 residues. The V and J ends lost 5 bases and 4 bases respectively, with 27 bases between them.

The genes are TRBV15 and TRBJ2-7; D ambiguous. Trimming stripped 0 bases from V and 2 bases from J, with 5 bases between. From germline, CDR1 is LNHNV and CDR2 YYDKDF (reference sequence). The CDR3 contains 13 residues. In DNA, the CDR3 is TGTGCCACCAGCAGAGAACTTACCTACGAGCAGTACTTC. It is translated as CATSRELTYEQYF.